This T cell receptor beta chain was obtained from a study of neurological immune-mediated disorders. This clonotype was detected many times. CDR3 size: 13 residues. Germline-derived CDR1 and CDR2 are SQVTM and ANQGSEA. Trimming removed 7 bases from V and 2 bases from J, with 14 bases in between. By 5'RACE with 10-nucleotide random UMIs, the cDNA was made. TCRdb called the 5' RACE reads again in MiXCR, with one record for every CDR3 protein. The sample lists tens of thousands of distinct CDR3 sequences, under 13% occurring once. The sequenced sample consisted of PBMCs. The V and J genes are TRBV29-1 and TRBJ2-5, with D tentatively TRBD1 or TRBD2 (6 bases each). This clonotype was sampled from a woman in her thirties or forties with HTLV-1-associated myelopathy (HAM/TSP). This CDR3 is CSARDTTQETQYF. CDR3 coding DNA: TGCAGCGCGCGGGACACCACGCAAGAGACCCAGTACTTC. Combining the CDR3 with reference TRBV29-1 and TRBJ2-5 gives the whole variable domain SAVISQKPSRDICQRGTSLTIQCQVDSQVTMMFWYRQQPGQSLTLIATANQGSEATYESGFVIDKFPISRPNLTFSTLTVSNMSPEDSSIYLCSARDTTQETQYFGPGTRLLVL.